This T cell receptor (beta chain) was sequenced for a study of CXCR3-negative and CXCR3-positive naive CD8 T cells. Broader study findings: Partly lower CXCR3 expression followed cryopreservation, and most assays relied on fresh PBMCs. Hydrophobicity was higher for TRB CDR3s found in CXCR3-positive naive cells than in CXCR3-negative naive cells.

Investigators sorted each CD8+ T cell subset in triplicate, taking some 300,000 cells each time. CD45RO-CCR7+CD27+CD95- characterized naive CD8+ T cells. With regard to this clonotype: The antigen is unknown.

In preparing the TRB cDNA libraries, 5' RACE with UMI labels was used. Reanalyzing the 5' RACE reads, TCRdb keeps one entry per CDR3 protein, without DNA. This sample contains fewer than 55,000 distinct CDR3 sequences. Sequencing was carried out using naive CXCR3- CD8+ T cells from blood. The subset denotes: CD45RO-CCR7+CD27+CD95- naive CD8+ T cells lacking CXCR3 (TNR3-). The receptor was derived from a human donor in good health. Some clones in this sample may be carry-over from other donors' samples.

The CDR3 protein is CASRTSGGTDTQYF. The rearrangement joins TRBV28 to TRBJ2-3; the D call of TRBD1 rests on TCRdb alone, since no DNA is present to check it. Germline CDR1 is MDHEN and CDR2 is SYDVKM. This CDR3 comprises 14 residues.